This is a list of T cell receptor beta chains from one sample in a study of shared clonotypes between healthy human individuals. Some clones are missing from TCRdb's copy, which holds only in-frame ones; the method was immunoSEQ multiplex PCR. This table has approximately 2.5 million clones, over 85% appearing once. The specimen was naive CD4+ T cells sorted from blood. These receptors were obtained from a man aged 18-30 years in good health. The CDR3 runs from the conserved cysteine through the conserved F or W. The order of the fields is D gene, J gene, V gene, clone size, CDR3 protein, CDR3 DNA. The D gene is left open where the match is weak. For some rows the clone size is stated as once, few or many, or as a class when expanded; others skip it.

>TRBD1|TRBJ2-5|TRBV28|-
CASSPNLGQAGTQYF
TGTGCCAGCAGTCCTAACCTAGGACAGGCGGGGACCCAGTACTTC
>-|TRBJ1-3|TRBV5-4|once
CASSPAAGNTIYF
TGTGCCAGCAGCCCAGCGGCTGGAAACACCATATATTTT
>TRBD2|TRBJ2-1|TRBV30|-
CACSRLAGGFSYNEQFF
TGTGCCTGTAGTAGACTAGCGGGGGGCTTCTCCTACAATGAGCAGTTCTTC
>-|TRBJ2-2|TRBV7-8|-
CASSLEGNTGELFF
TGTGCCAGCAGCTTAGAGGGTAACACCGGGGAGCTGTTTTTT
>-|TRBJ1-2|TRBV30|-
CAWSGTFYGYTF
TGTGCCTGGAGTGGGACCTTCTATGGCTACACCTTC
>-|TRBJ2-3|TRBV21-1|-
CASSKDRLAGSVTDTQYF
TGTGCCAGCAGCAAAGACAGACTAGCGGGGAGTGTGACAGATACGCAGTATTTT
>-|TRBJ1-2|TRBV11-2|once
CASSLVPKYGYTF
TGTGCCAGCAGTTTAGTCCCTAAATATGGCTACACCTTC
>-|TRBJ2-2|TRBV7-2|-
CASSPQGLANTGELFF
TGTGCCAGCAGTCCACAGGGTCTCGCGAACACCGGGGAGCTGTTTTTT
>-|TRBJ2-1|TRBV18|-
CASSPPGENEQFF
TGTGCCAGCTCACCACCCGGTGAAAATGAGCAGTTCTTC
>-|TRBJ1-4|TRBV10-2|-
CASSETSGARVLEKLFF
TGCGCCAGCAGTGAGACTTCAGGGGCGCGGGTTTTGGAAAAACTGTTTTTT
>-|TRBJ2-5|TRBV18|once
CASSLGHAQETQYF
TGTGCCAGCTCACTTGGACATGCCCAAGAGACCCAGTACTTC
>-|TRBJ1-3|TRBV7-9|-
CASISKGSGNTIYF
TGTGCCAGCATCTCTAAGGGCTCTGGAAACACCATATATTTT
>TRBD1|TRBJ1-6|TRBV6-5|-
CASSWDSKSYNSPLHF
TGTGCCAGCAGTTGGGACAGCAAAAGTTATAATTCACCCCTCCACTTT
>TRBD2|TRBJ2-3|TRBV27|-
CASSLWASGSTDTQYF
TGTGCCAGCAGTTTGTGGGCTAGCGGGAGCACAGATACGCAGTATTTT
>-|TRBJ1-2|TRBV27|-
CASSLSRRDSLYGYTF
TGTGCCAGCAGTTTATCCCGACGGGATTCCCTCTATGGCTACACCTTC
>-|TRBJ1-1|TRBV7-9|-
CASSLAGQWGTEAFF
TGTGCCAGCAGCTTAGCCGGACAGTGGGGTACTGAAGCTTTCTTT
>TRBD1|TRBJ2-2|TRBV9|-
CASSVGQGAYGELFF
TGTGCCAGCAGCGTCGGACAGGGGGCTTACGGGGAGCTGTTTTTT
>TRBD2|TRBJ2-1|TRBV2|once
CASSPGLAGNIPSYNEQFF
TGTGCCAGCAGTCCAGGACTAGCGGGAAACATTCCAAGCTACAATGAGCAGTTCTTC
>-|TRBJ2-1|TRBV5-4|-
CASSQGLATNNEQFF
TGTGCCAGCAGCCAAGGATTAGCGACAAACAATGAGCAGTTCTTC
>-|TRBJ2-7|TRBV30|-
CAWTEATRSSYEQYF
TGTGCCTGGACCGAAGCTACCAGGAGCTCCTACGAGCAGTACTTC
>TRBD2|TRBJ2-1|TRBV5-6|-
CASSPAGGSYNEQFF
TGTGCCAGCAGCCCAGCCGGGGGGTCCTACAATGAGCAGTTCTTC
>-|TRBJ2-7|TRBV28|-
CASSFSWGAEFYEQYF
TGTGCCAGCAGTTTCAGTTGGGGGGCGGAATTTTACGAGCAGTACTTC
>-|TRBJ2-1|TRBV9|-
CASSGLGTDNEQFF
TGTGCCAGCAGCGGACTCGGGACGGACAATGAGCAGTTCTTC
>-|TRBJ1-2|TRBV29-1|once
CSVVVLETVNYGYTF
TGCAGCGTTGTAGTCCTGGAGACAGTCAACTATGGCTACACCTTC
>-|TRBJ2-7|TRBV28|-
CASRNLGGVDYEQYF
TGTGCCAGCAGAAATTTGGGAGGCGTCGACTACGAGCAGTACTTC
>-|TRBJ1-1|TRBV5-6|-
CASSFLGGRRTEAFF
TGTGCCAGCAGCTTCCTGGGGGGAAGAAGAACTGAAGCTTTCTTT
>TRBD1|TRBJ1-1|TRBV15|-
CATSRDRAPEAFF
TGTGCCACCAGCAGGGACAGGGCCCCTGAAGCTTTCTTT
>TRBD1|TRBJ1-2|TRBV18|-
CASSQETTGGGYGYTF
TGTGCCAGCTCGCAGGAAACTACAGGGGGCGGCTATGGCTACACCTTC
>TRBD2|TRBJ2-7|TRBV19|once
CASRILAGDSYEKYF
TGTGCCAGTAGGATTCTAGCGGGAGACTCCTACGAGAAGTACTTC
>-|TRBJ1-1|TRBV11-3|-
CASSSETGEAFF
TGTGCCAGCAGCTCTGAGACAGGTGAAGCTTTCTTT
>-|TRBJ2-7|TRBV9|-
CASSADDRNAYEQYF
TGTGCCAGCAGCGCCGACGACAGAAACGCCTACGAGCAGTACTTC
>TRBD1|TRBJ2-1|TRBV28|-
CASSSRTGNEQFF
TGTGCCAGCAGTTCTAGGACAGGCAATGAGCAGTTCTTC
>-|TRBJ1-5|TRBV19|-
CASRPQGYSSQPQHF
TGTGCCAGTAGGCCTCAGGGGTATTCGAGTCAGCCCCAGCATTTT
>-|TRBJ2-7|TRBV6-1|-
CASSPRGFPSYEQYF
TGTGCCAGCAGCCCCAGGGGTTTCCCCTCCTACGAGCAGTACTTC
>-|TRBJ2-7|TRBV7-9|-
CASSPGILQYEQYF
TGTGCCAGCAGCCCCGGAATCCTACAGTACGAGCAGTACTTC
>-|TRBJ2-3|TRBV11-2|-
CASSLFQPSTDTQYF
TGTGCCAGCAGCTTATTTCAGCCCAGCACAGATACGCAGTATTTT
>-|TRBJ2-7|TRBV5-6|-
CASSRGAKVTYEQYF
TGTGCCAGCAGCCGGGGGGCAAAGGTTACCTACGAGCAGTACTTC
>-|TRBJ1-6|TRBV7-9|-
CASSRESDNSPLHF
TGTGCCAGCAGCCGTGAGTCGGATAATTCACCCCTCCACTTT
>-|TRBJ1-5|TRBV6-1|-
CASRASDQPQHF
TGTGCCAGCAGGGCCTCGGATCAGCCCCAGCATTTT
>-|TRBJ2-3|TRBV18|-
CASLTSPQGTDTQYF
TGTGCCAGTTTAACAAGCCCGCAGGGGACAGATACGCAGTATTTT
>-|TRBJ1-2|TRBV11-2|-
CASSLGQLSNYGYTF
TGTGCCAGCAGCTTAGGACAGCTATCTAACTATGGCTACACCTTC
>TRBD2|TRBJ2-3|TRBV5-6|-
CASSLGYAGGRLGDTQYF
TGTGCCAGCAGCTTGGGATACGCGGGGGGCCGTCTTGGAGATACGCAGTATTTT
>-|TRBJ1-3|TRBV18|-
CASSPAGYGNTIYF
TGTGCCAGCTCACCAGCAGGGTACGGAAACACCATATATTTT
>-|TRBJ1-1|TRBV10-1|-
CASSESGGPTGEAFF
TGCGCCAGCAGTGAGTCGGGAGGGCCGACAGGTGAAGCTTTCTTT
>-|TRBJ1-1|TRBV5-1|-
CASSLNSQQMNTEAFF
TGCGCCAGCAGCTTGAACAGTCAGCAAATGAACACTGAAGCTTTCTTT
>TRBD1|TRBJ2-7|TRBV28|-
CASSLGGQVYEQYF
TGTGCCAGCAGTTTAGGGGGACAGGTCTACGAGCAGTACTTC
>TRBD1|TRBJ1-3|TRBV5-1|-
CASSHSPGQGEGNTIYF
TGCGCCAGCAGCCACTCCCCTGGACAGGGTGAAGGAAACACCATATATTTT
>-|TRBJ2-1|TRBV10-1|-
CASSERDEQFF
TGCGCCAGCAGTGAGAGGGATGAGCAGTTCTTC
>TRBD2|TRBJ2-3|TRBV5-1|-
CASSSGLAGTPTSTDTQYF
TGCGCCAGCAGCTCGGGACTAGCGGGAACCCCTACCAGCACAGATACGCAGTATTTT
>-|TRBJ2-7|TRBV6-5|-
CASSAWNSYEQYF
TGTGCCAGCAGTGCCTGGAATAGCTACGAGCAGTACTTC
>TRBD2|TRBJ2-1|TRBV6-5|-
CASSPRGRLADEQFF
TGTGCCAGCAGTCCCCGGGGCCGACTAGCCGATGAGCAGTTCTTC